This TCR beta chain derives from a study of cytomegalovirus exposure and HLA in healthy donors. This table comes from immunoSEQ multiplex PCR, and its TCRdb copy is limited to in-frame clones, with some not included. The data show 200,000 to 250,000 clones, around 80% seen once. Study-wide points: Most TCR sequences showed up rarely, but some public TCRs showed up in many donors. According to a subsequent analysis, TCR clusters identified in the first cohort showed a tendency to co-occur across the roughly 120 validation repertoires. Among TCR beta chains, those listed as cytomegalovirus-associated numbered over 150.

Worth noting for this clone: The antigen is undetermined.

V dropped 3 bases and J dropped 4; count of bases not matched to a gene: 3. This CDR3 has 13 residues. Germline loops: CDR1 SQVTM, CDR2 ANQGSEA. This clonotype was obtained from a woman aged 25 to 39 in good health and CMV-seropositive. This chain joins TRBV29-1 and TRBJ2-1; TRBD2 matches 7 bases. What was sequenced was PBMCs. CDR3: CSVDGRMYNEQFF. The CDR3 nucleotides are TGCAGCGTTGACGGGAGGATGTACAATGAGCAGTTCTTC.